The sample holds many counts of the clone carrying this T cell receptor (beta chain). The record originates from a study of prognosis after radiotherapy for stage I lung cancer. Study at large: Each patient with non-small cell lung cancer was deemed medically inoperable.

Blood was drawn (approximately 6 milliliters of peripheral blood) at each of two time points. Amplicons of TCR beta CDR3 were generated from genomic DNA by two-round multiplex PCR. First-round PCR employed TRBV- and TRBJ-specific primers for each gene. PCR proceeded to a second round, and that round used universal primers. From the multiplex PCR reads, TCRdb called clonotypes with MiXCR, one entry per CDR3 protein. Counted here are tens of thousands of distinct CDR3 sequences, around 43% occurring once; the ten biggest clones make up around 29%. This CDR3 is 13 amino acids long. CDR1 is KGHDR and CDR2 is SFDVKD in the germline V gene. Trimming cost V 9 bases and J 3 bases, with 13 bases left between them.

The sequence was obtained from a donor over 45 with non-small cell lung cancer. Here the sequenced sample was PBMCs, taken before or after stereotactic body radiation therapy (not recorded which). This sequence joins TRBV24-1 and TRBJ1-1; a possible D gene is TRBD1 (5 bases). DNA of the CDR3: TGTGCCACCTCAGGGTCCCAGGACACTGAAGCTTTCTTT. It codes for CATSGSQDTEAFF.